This T cell receptor beta chain was documented in a study of cytomegalovirus exposure and HLA in healthy donors. Turning to the study itself: An early release of data contained 70 million to 95 million unique TCRs, which came from HLA-typed donors. Whole-study results and caveats: Donor immune exposure was known only as CMV serostatus.

About this clone itself: Its antigen is not known.

The germline CDR1 and CDR2 sequences are SGDLS and YYNGEE. V lost 0 bases, J lost 3 bases, and 6 bases lay in between. CDR3 length equals 14 residues. The PCR used 60 Vbeta and 13 Jbeta primers. This table comes from immunoSEQ multiplex PCR, and its TCRdb copy is limited to in-frame clones, with some not included. The sample lists around 150,000 clones, about 85% seen once, with under 2% in the top ten. This receptor was obtained from a man between 18 and 35 years old in good health and CMV-seronegative. The sequenced sample consisted of PBMCs. The chain employs TRBV9 and TRBJ1-4; the D gene is possibly TRBD1 (6 bases). CDR3 amino acids: CASSVGGPNEKLFF. The CDR3 nucleotides read TGTGCCAGCAGCGTAGGGGGGCCTAATGAAAAACTGTTTTTT. Variable domain in full (rest from reference TRBV9 and TRBJ1-4): DSGVTQTPKHLITATGQRVTLRCSPRSGDLSVYWYQQSLDQGLQFLIQYYNGEERAKGNILERFSAQQFPDLHSELNLSSLELGDSALYFCASSVGGPNEKLFFGSGTQLSVL.